Listed here are 2 T cell receptor beta chains from one sample, sequenced in a study of T cells in Graves' hyperthyroidism and ophthalmopathy. TCR beta CDR3 region amplification was performed from RNA transcripts. During a first-round RT-PCR of the TCR CDR3, the HTBI primer set was used. One entry per CDR3 protein, called by TCRdb with MiXCR from the multiplex PCR reads. The data show about 59,000 distinct CDR3 sequences, 53% seen once. Input material: blood. These receptors were obtained from a woman aged 55-69 years with Graves' ophthalmopathy.

This clonotype occurred once. J is TRBJ2-7 and V is TRBV11-2; TRBD2 matches 8 bases. V shed 1 base and J 7 bases; nucleotides not matched to a gene: 9. The CDR3 has 15 residues. Germline assignment: CDR1 SGHAT and CDR2 FQNNGV. CDR3 residues: CASSLVAGWAGEQYF. CDR3 bases: TGTGCCAGCAGCTTAGTAGCGGGATGGGCCGGGGAGCAGTACTTC.

The J gene is TRBJ2-7, the V gene TRBV20-1; possible D gene TRBD1, 6 bases. Germline V gene data show CDR1 as DFQATT and CDR2 as SNEGSKA (reference sequence). The V and J ends lost 6 bases and 7 bases respectively, with 19 bases between them. The CDR3 runs 13 residues. CDR3 sequence reads: CSAHNRAQGEQYF. For the CDR3, the DNA is TGCAGTGCGCATAACAGGGCCCAGGGGGAGCAGTACTTC.